One TCR beta chain is described in this entry. V lost 6 bases, J lost 6 bases, and 7 bases stayed unmatched. The CDR3 is made up of 15 amino acids. CDR1 SNHLY and CDR2 FYNNEI come from the germline V gene. This specimen comes from a study of shared clonotypes between healthy human individuals. Once extracted for a subset, genomic DNA was divided evenly among several immunoSEQ plates. Sequencing used immunoSEQ multiplex PCR; TCRdb keeps in-frame clones, though not all of them. The table has about 1.4 million clones, over 95% seen once; the top ten hold roughly 1.2%. This chain links TRBV2 with TRBJ2-2; 10 bases line up with TRBD1. This sequence was found in a man under 40 in good health. The sample taken for sequencing was naive CD4+ T cells sorted from blood. Specified subset: CD45RA+ positively selected. The CDR3: CASRTGTGESGELFF. The CDR3 nucleotides are TGTGCCAGCAGAACCGGGACAGGGGAGTCCGGGGAGCTGTTTTTT.